This TCR beta chain was retrieved from a study of glioma-infiltrating T cells listed by TCRdb under 2016. For context, the study as a whole: Low-grade gliomas were represented by WHO grade II oligodendrogliomas or astrocytomas, and glioblastomas were represented by WHO grade IV tumors that were sampled at initial rather than recurrent diagnosis. TCR alpha- and beta-chain repertoires were sequenced from glioma tissue, non-neoplastic brain tissue and matched peripheral blood mononuclear cells. For blood libraries, the target was 4.5- to 10-fold sequencing coverage of about 920,000 peripheral T cells. Each tissue-infiltrating repertoire was compared with the same patient's peripheral blood repertoire to measure divergence between tissue and blood T-cell populations. Dexamethasone was administered to glioma patients for six or fewer days before surgery. Three low-grade glioma patients, roughly eight primary glioblastoma patients, and three non-glioma patients who contributed non-neoplastic brain tissue made up the paired cohort.

TCR alpha and beta CDR3 regions were amplified with the iRepertoire nested amplicon-rescue multiplex PCR (arm-PCR) platform from RNA. The input for one-step reverse transcription and amplification was roughly 85-400 ng of tissue mRNA or PBMC total RNA. Following bead purification, Illumina adapters were added by a secondary multiplex PCR, and libraries between 200 and 400 bp were gel-purified. Demultiplexing relied on internal 6-nucleotide barcodes carried by the libraries. Sequencing of the libraries was done on an Illumina MiSeq using 2x220 or 2x250 nucleotide paired-end reads. As for how the authors treated the data: Paired reads were merged using FLASH 1.2.11 and were aligned to the GRCh37 human genome using BWA-MEM, after which TRA and TRB reads were extracted. V and J assignment used an IMGT-derived reference of cassette sequences and CDR3 motifs that included pseudogenes. Reads were translated in three frames, and productive CDR3s were defined as those with a C...FGXG motif and no stop codons. Clonotypes were defined as unique combinations of V-J cassette pair and CDR3 amino acid sequence. Reads were filtered by Hamming distance, with the threshold set by the sequence error rate of each sample in mapped regions. TCRdb applied fastp at Q25 and MiXCR to the public reads, then kept only in-frame beta chains. Entries that share a CDR3 protein sequence are merged under the most common genes and DNA. TCRdb, not the authors, supplied the V and J calls. Within this sample are roughly 350,000 distinct CDR3 sequences, with more than 35% of them counted one time only. Clones ranked in the top ten supply around 13% of the sample.

Including cysteine and phenylalanine, the CDR3 has 15 amino acids. Only the CDR3 DNA stays, 45 bases, in frame from base 1. V drops 4 bases and J drops 0 bases, leaving 13 bases in between. The germline V gene (reference sequence) provides CDR1 LGHDT and CDR2 YNNKEL. This clonotype was recorded a few times. Its antigen remains undetermined. No much larger clone exists at a distance of one base, and base qualities are not known. Beyond this particular receptor, the publication reports: VJ-independent divergence between tissue and blood was found to be below expectation in non-neoplastic patients but above expectation in all gliomas, particularly low-grade gliomas. Group comparisons rested on small numbers: three non-neoplastic, three low-grade glioma and several glioblastoma patients. A signature set of shared blood CDR3 motifs marked patients with low tissue-blood divergence and was depleted in highly divergent patients. Very few CDR3 sequences were found to be shared between tissue and blood, and this scarcity was attributed to high CDR3 diversity and limited sampling.

Immediately after resection, surgical brain or tumor specimens were cryofrozen in liquid nitrogen, with peripheral blood cells collected concurrently. The chain couples TRBV3-1 to TRBJ2-7, and TRBD2 may be the D gene, going by 6 matching bases. This TCR derives from a human donor with low-grade glioma or glioblastoma, undergoing nonglioma brain surgery, or in good health (not recorded which). The sequenced sample consisted of glioma tissue, nonneoplastic brain tissue, or PBMCs (not recorded which). The CDR3 reads CASSRKILASYEQYF. The DNA is TGTGCCAGCAGCCGCAAGATACTAGCCTCCTACGAGCAGTACTTC.